This entry is about one T cell receptor (beta chain). Profiled with immunoSEQ multiplex PCR; TCRdb holds only in-frame clones, not every one. The table records 95,000 or so clones, about nine tenths of them present only once. The sample originates from a study of blood T cell repertoires in COVID-19. Looked up from germline, CDR1 is SNHLY and CDR2 is FYNNEI. The CDR3 covers 13 residues. J was trimmed by 5 bases and V by 6 bases; bases with no gene match: 7. The rearrangement uses TRBV2 and TRBJ2-7, with 7 nucleotides matching TRBD2. The sequence derives from a woman in her seventies with acute or convalescent COVID-19. The material sequenced was peripheral blood. The CDR3 bases are TGTGCCAGCAGATGGCTAGCGGCCCACGAGCAGTACTTC. Amino acid sequence: CASRWLAAHEQYF.